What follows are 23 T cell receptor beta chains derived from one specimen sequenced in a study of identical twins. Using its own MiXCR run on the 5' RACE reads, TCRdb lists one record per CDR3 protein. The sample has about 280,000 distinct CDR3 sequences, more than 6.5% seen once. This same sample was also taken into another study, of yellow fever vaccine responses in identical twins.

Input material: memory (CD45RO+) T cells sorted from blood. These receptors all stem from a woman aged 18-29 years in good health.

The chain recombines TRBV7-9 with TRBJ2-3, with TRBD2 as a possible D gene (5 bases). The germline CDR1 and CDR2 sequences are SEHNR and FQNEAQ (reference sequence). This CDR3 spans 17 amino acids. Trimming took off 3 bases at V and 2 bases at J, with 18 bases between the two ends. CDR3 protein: CASSLWSGDINTDTQYF. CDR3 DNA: TGTGCCAGCAGCTTGTGGTCCGGGGATATAAACACAGATACGCAGTATTTT.

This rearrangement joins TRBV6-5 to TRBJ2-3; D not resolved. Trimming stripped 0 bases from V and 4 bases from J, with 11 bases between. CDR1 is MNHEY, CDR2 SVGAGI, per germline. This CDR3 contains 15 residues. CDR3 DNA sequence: TGTGCCAGCAGTTACTCTAGCTCAACGGCAGATACGCAGTATTTT. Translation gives CASSYSSSTADTQYF.

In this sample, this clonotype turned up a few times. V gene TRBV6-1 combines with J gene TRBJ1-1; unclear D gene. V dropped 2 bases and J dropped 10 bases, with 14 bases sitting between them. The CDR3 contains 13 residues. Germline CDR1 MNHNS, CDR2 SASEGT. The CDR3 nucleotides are TGTGCCAGCAGTGAAATTCTTGGGGTTCGAGCTTTCTTT. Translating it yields CASSEILGVRAFF.

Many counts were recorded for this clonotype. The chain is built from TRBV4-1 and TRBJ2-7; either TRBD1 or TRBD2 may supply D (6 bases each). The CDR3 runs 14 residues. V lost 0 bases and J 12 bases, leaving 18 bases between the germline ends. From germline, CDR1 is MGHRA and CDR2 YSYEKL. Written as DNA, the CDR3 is TGCGCCAGCAGCCAAGATCTTGGGGGGCTCGCGCCGTACTTC. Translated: CASSQDLGGLAPYF.

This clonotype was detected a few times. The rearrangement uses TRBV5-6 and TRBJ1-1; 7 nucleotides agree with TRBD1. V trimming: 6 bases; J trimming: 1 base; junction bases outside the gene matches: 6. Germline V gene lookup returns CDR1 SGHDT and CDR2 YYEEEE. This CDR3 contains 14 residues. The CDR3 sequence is CASIRQGTNTEAFF. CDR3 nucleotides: TGTGCCAGCATCCGACAGGGAACGAACACTGAAGCTTTCTTT.

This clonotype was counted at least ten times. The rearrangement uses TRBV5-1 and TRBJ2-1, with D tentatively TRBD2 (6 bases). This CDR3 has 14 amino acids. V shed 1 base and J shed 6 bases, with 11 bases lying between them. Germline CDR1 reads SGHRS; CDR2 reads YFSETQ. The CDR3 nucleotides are TGCGCCAGCAGCTTGCGGGGGAGGAGCAATGAGCAGTTCTTC. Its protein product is CASSLRGRSNEQFF.

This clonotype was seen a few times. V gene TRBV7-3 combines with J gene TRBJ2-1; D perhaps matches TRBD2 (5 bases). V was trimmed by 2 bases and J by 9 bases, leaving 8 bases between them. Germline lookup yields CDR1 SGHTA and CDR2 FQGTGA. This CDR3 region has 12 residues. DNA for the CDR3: TGTGCCAGCAGCTTAGAGCGGACTGAGCAGTTCTTC. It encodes CASSLERTEQFF. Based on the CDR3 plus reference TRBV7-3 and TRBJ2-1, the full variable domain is GAGVSQTPSNKVTEKGKYVELRCDPISGHTALYWYRQSLGQGPEFLIYFQGTGAADDSGLPNDRFFAVRPEGSVSTLKIQRTERGDSAVYLCASSLERTEQFFGPGTRLTVL.

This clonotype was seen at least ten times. DNA for the CDR3: TGTGCCAGCAGGGCAGAAAAGAACACTGAAGCTTTCTTT. Protein sequence: CASRAEKNTEAFF. This chain connects TRBV27 to TRBJ1-1; no clear D. V was cut by 6 bases and J by 1 base, with 9 bases left in between. The CDR3 consists of 13 residues. The V gene's germline CDR1 is MNHEY and CDR2 SMNVEV (reference sequence).

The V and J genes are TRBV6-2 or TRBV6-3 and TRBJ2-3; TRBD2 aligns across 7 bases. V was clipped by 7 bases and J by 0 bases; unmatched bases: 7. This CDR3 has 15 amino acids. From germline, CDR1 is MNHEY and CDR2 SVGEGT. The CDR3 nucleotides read TGTGCCAGCATTGGAGGGAGGGCGAGCACAGATACGCAGTATTTT. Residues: CASIGGRASTDTQYF.

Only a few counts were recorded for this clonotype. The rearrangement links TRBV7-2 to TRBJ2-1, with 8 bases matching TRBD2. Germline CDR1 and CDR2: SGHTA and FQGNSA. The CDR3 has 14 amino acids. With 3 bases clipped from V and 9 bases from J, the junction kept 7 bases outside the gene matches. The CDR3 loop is CASSFAGGFGEQFF. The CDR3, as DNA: TGTGCCAGCAGCTTCGCGGGGGGATTTGGTGAGCAGTTCTTC. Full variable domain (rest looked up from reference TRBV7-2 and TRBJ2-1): GAGVSQSPSNKVTEKGKDVELRCDPISGHTALYWYRQSLGQGLEFLIYFQGNSAPDKSGLPSDRFSAERTGGSVSTLTIQRTQQEDSAVYLCASSFAGGFGEQFFGPGTRLTVL.

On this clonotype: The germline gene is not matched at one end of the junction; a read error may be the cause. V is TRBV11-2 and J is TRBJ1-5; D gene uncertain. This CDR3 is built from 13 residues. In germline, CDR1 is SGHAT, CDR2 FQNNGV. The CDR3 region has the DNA TGTGCCAGCAGCTTAGGGGTCCGGCAGCCCCATCATTTT. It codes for CASSLGVRQPHHF.

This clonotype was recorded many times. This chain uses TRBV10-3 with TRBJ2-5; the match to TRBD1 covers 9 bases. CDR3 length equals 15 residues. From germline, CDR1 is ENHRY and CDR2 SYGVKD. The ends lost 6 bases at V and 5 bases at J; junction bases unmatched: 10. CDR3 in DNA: TGTGCCATCAGAATTTCCGGGGACAGGGCCGAGACCCAGTACTTC. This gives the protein CAIRISGDRAETQYF.

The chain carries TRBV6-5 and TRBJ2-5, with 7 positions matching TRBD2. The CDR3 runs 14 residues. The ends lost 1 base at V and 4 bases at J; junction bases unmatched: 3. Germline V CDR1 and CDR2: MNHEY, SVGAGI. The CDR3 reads CASSYWGGGETQYF. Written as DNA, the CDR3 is TGTGCCAGCAGTTACTGGGGGGGGGGAGAGACCCAGTACTTC.

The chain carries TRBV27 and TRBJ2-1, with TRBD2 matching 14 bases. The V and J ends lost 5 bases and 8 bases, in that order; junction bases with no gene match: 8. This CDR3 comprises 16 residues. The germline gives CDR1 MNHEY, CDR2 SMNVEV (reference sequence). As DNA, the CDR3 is TGTGCCAGCAGTCGCCTGGGACTAGCGGGAGCGGATGAGCAGTTCTTC. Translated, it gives CASSRLGLAGADEQFF.

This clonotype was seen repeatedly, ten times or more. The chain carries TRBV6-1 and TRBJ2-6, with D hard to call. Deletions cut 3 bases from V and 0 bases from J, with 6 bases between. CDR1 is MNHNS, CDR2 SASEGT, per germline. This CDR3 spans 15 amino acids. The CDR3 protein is CASSDGYSGANVLTF. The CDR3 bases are TGTGCCAGCAGTGACGGTTACTCTGGGGCCAACGTCCTGACTTTC.

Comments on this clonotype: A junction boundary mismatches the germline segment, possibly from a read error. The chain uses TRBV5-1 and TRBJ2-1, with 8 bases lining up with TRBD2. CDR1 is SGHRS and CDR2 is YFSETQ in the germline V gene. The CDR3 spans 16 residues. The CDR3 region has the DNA TGCGCCAGCAGCCCCGGGGGGGGTTTCTCCTACAATCAGCAGTTCTTC. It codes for CASSPGGGFSYNQQFF.

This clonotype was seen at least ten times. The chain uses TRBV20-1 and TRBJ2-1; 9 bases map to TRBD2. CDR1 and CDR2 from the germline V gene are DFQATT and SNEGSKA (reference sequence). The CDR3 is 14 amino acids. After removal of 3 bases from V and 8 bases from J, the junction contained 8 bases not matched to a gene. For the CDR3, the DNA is TGCAGTGCTAGTGGCGGGAGGGCCGTACATGAGCAGTTCTTC. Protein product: CSASGGRAVHEQFF.

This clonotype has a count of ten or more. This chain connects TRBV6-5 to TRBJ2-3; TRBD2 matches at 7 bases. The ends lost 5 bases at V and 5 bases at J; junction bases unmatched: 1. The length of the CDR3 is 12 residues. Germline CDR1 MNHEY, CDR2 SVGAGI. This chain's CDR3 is CASSIAGDTQYF. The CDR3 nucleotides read TGTGCCAGCAGTATAGCGGGAGATACGCAGTATTTT.

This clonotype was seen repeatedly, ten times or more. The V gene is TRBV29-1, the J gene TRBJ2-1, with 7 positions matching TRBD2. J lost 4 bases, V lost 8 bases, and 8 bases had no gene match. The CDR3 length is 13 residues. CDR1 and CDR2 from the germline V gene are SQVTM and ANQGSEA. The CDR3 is CSSWDYPYNEQFF. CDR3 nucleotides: TGCAGCAGCTGGGACTACCCTTACAATGAGCAGTTCTTC.

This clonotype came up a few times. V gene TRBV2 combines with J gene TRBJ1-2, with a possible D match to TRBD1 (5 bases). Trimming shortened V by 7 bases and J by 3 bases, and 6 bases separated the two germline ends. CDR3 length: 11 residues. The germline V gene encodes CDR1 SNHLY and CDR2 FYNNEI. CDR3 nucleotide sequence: TGTGCCAGCACGACAGACTATGGCTACACCTTC. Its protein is CASTTDYGYTF.

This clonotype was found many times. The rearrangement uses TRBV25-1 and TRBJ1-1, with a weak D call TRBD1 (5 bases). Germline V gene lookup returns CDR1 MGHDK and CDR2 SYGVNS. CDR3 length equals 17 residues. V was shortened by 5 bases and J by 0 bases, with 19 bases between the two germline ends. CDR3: CASSPPQGLLMNTEAFF. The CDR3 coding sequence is TGTGCCAGCAGTCCTCCTCAGGGCCTACTAATGAACACTGAAGCTTTCTTT.

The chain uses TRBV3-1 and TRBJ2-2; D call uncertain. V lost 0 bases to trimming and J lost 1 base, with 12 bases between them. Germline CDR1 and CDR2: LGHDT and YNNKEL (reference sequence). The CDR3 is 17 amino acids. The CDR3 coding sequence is TGTGCCAGCAGCCAAGAGACACATGAGCTGAACACCGGGGAGCTGTTTTTT. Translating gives CASSQETHELNTGELFF.

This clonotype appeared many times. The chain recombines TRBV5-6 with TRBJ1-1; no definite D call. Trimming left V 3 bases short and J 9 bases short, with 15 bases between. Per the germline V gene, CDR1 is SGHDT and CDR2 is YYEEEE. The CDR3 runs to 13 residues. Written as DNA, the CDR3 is TGTGCCAGCAGCTCTTTATCCAACCTGAAAGCTTTCTTT. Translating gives CASSSLSNLKAFF.